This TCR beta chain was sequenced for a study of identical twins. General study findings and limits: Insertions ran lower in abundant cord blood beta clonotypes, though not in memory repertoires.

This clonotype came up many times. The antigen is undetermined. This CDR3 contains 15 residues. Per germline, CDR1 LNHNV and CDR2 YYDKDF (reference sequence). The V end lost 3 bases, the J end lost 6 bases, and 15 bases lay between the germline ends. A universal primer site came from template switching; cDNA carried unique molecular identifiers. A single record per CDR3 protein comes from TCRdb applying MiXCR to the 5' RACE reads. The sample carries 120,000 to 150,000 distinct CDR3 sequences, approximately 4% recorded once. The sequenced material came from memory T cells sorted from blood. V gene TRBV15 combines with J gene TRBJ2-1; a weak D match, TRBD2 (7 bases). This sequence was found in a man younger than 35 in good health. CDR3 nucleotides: TGTGCCACCAGCAGGGGGGGGGCAGGCGGCAATGAGCAGTTCTTC. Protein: CATSRGGAGGNEQFF.